What follows are 19 T cell receptor beta chains derived from one specimen sequenced in a study of shared clonotypes between healthy human individuals. Generated by immunoSEQ multiplex PCR, the TCRdb table keeps only in-frame clones and is missing some. The table has some 2.3 million clones, over 90% seen once; the top ten hold 0.39%. The specimen was naive CD4+ T cells from PBMCs. Subset meaning: CD45RA+ positively selected. The receptor set was obtained from a man younger than 35 in good health. Some clones in this sample may be carry-over from other donors' samples.

This clone showed up just once. The chain uses TRBV27 and TRBJ1-2; 7 bases agree with TRBD1. The V gene end was trimmed by 5 bases and the J gene end by 8 bases; junction bases not matched to a gene: 8. Germline CDR1 is MNHEY and CDR2 is SMNVEV (reference sequence). CDR3 length: 13 amino acids. Written as DNA, the CDR3 is TGTGCCAGCAGTCCGCGGGACAGTACAGGCTACACCTTC. Protein sequence: CASSPRDSTGYTF.

The chain carries TRBV5-8 and TRBJ2-7; 7 nucleotides align to TRBD1. V shed 1 base and J 2 bases; nucleotides not matched to a gene: 3. Per the germline V gene, CDR1 is SGHTS and CDR2 is YDEGEE. The CDR3 totals 14 residues. CDR3 protein: CASSLQGVTYEQYF. The CDR3 nucleotides are TGTGCCAGCAGCTTGCAGGGGGTCACCTACGAGCAGTACTTC.

V usage is TRBV27 and J usage is TRBJ1-2; perhaps TRBD1 as D (6 bases). The V end was cut by 2 bases, the J end by 1 base, with 14 bases between. The CDR3 has 16 amino acids. Germline CDR1 MNHEY, CDR2 SMNVEV (reference sequence). The CDR3 nucleotides read TGTGCCAGCAGTTTAATCGGGGGGCGCCTTAACTATGGCTACACCTTC. Encoded protein: CASSLIGGRLNYGYTF.

V usage is TRBV29-1 and J usage is TRBJ1-1; TRBD1 agrees at 9 bases. The trim removed 2 bases at V and 5 bases at J, leaving 6 bases unmatched. The CDR3 has 14 residues. The germline gives CDR1 SQVTM, CDR2 ANQGSEA. CDR3 sequence (DNA): TGCAGCGTTGAACCGGACAGGGGATGGACTGAAGCTTTCTTT. Protein product: CSVEPDRGWTEAFF.

The rearrangement joins TRBV9 to TRBJ1-5; D ambiguous. Germline V CDR1 and CDR2: SGDLS, YYNGEE. This CDR3 contains 15 residues. V lost 4 bases, J lost 3 bases, and 14 bases lay in between. The CDR3: CASSPTGSNNQPQHF. The CDR3 bases are TGTGCCAGCAGCCCAACGGGGTCAAACAATCAGCCCCAGCATTTT.

The rearrangement uses TRBV5-8 and TRBJ1-2; 7 bases match TRBD1. The CDR3 contains 13 residues. The V and J ends lost 4 bases and 6 bases, in that order; junction bases with no gene match: 6. The germline V gene encodes CDR1 SGHTS and CDR2 YDEGEE. This chain's CDR3 is CASSTTGRDGYTF. DNA for the CDR3: TGTGCCAGCAGCACGACAGGGAGGGATGGCTACACCTTC.

The chain carries TRBV11-2 and TRBJ1-2; D perhaps matches TRBD1 (6 bases). CDR3 length: 18 residues. The germline gives CDR1 SGHAT, CDR2 FQNNGV. Between the trimmed V and J ends, which lost 5 bases and 8 bases, there was a span of 30 bases. CDR3 DNA sequence: TGTGCCAGCAGCCCCCCTATAACAGGGAGTATAGGGCTTGGCGGCTACACCTTC. This translates into CASSPPITGSIGLGGYTF.

This chain connects TRBV25-1 to TRBJ1-3, with D unclear. The V gene lost 5 bases and the J gene lost 0 bases, with 5 bases spanning the gap. The CDR3 has 13 amino acids. Germline CDR1 reads MGHDK; CDR2 reads SYGVNS. The CDR3 DNA reads as TGTGCCAGCAGTAGGGTCTCTGGAAACACCATATATTTT. The encoded protein is CASSRVSGNTIYF.

This chain connects TRBV4-1 to TRBJ2-2; D is possibly TRBD2 (5 bases). Trimming stripped 0 bases from V and 6 bases from J, with 20 bases between. The CDR3 length is 18 residues. Germline CDR1 reads MGHRA; CDR2 reads YSYEKL. The CDR3 DNA is TGCGCCAGCAGCCAAGAAGCGGTCGGGATTGGTAGGTCCGGGGAGCTGTTTTTT. Amino acid sequence: CASSQEAVGIGRSGELFF.

The V and J genes are TRBV5-1 and TRBJ2-7; 10 bases map to TRBD2. CDR1 SGHRS and CDR2 YFSETQ come from the germline V gene. The CDR3 loop spans 17 amino acids. With V trimmed by 0 bases and J by 3 bases, 9 bases remained unmatched. The CDR3 nucleotides read TGCGCCAGCAGCTTGGCCCCTATGACTAGCGGGTTCTACGAGCAGTACTTC. This translates into CASSLAPMTSGFYEQYF.

This rearrangement joins TRBV27 to TRBJ1-6; TRBD1 matches 8 bases. With V trimmed by 6 bases and J by 4 bases, 8 bases remained unmatched. Germline assignment: CDR1 MNHEY and CDR2 SMNVEV (reference sequence). The CDR3 is 16 residues long. CDR3 coding DNA: TGTGCCAGCAGCGTAACCCGGGACAGGTATAATTCACCCCTCCACTTT. Its translation: CASSVTRDRYNSPLHF.

CDR3 residues: CASSVSETTSGNTIYF. The CDR3 DNA is TGCGCCAGCAGCGTATCGGAGACGACCTCTGGAAACACCATATATTTT. J is TRBJ1-3 and V is TRBV5-1; D remains unclear. Germline-derived CDR1 and CDR2 are SGHRS and YFSETQ. V shed 4 bases and J shed 0 bases, with 14 bases lying between them. The CDR3 runs 16 residues.

The V and J genes are TRBV18 and TRBJ1-1, with 8 bases identical to TRBD1. CDR1 is KGHSH and CDR2 is LQKENI in the germline V gene. The ends lost 6 bases at V and 7 bases at J; junction bases unmatched: 16. This CDR3 has 16 amino acids. CDR3 sequence: CASSQGETIGQGEAFF. The CDR3 DNA follows: TGTGCCAGCTCCCAGGGCGAAACGATAGGACAGGGTGAAGCTTTCTTT.

The chain uses TRBV4-1 and TRBJ2-7; the match to TRBD1 covers 10 bases. CDR1 MGHRA and CDR2 YSYEKL come from the germline V gene. The CDR3 covers 17 residues. Trimming removed 1 base from V and 3 bases from J; junction bases left unmatched: 9. CDR3 loop: CASSQGKMGTGVYEQYF. CDR3 nucleotide sequence: TGCGCCAGCAGCCAAGGAAAAATGGGGACAGGGGTCTACGAGCAGTACTTC.

The chain combines TRBV5-1 with TRBJ1-2; TRBD1 aligns across 8 bases. V shed 0 bases, J shed 4 bases, and the junction held 8 bases outside the gene matches. CDR3 size: 16 residues. Germline V lookup: CDR1 SGHRS, CDR2 YFSETQ. Here the CDR3 DNA reads TGCGCCAGCAGCTTGGACCCAGGGGGCGCGGGCTATGGCTACACCTTC. Amino acid sequence: CASSLDPGGAGYGYTF.

The genes are TRBV28 and TRBJ1-1; D ambiguous. Trimming stripped 2 bases from V and 10 bases from J, with 11 bases between. The CDR3 runs 12 residues. Looked up from germline, CDR1 is MDHEN and CDR2 is SYDVKM. DNA for the CDR3: TGTGCCAGCAGTTTAGGGTCGGGAGGAGCTTTCTTT. Translation: CASSLGSGGAFF.

A single count supports this clone. Other DNA sequences within the sample encode an identical CDR3. The V call is TRBV11-2, the J call TRBJ1-1; D is perhaps TRBD1 (5 bases). CDR3 length equals 14 residues. Looked up from germline, CDR1 is SGHAT and CDR2 is FQNNGV. Trimming cost V 1 base and J 5 bases, with 11 bases left between them. This CDR3 reads CASSLVQGGTEAFF. CDR3 bases: TGTGCCAGCAGCTTAGTCCAGGGTGGAACTGAAGCTTTCTTT.

This chain uses TRBV11-1 with TRBJ2-1; possibly TRBD1 for D (5 bases). V dropped 5 bases and J dropped 5 bases, with 16 bases sitting between them. CDR1 is SGHAT and CDR2 is FQDESV in the germline V gene (reference sequence). CDR3 size: 15 residues. CDR3 sequence: CASSIPIGRDNEQFF. CDR3 in DNA: TGTGCCAGCAGCATCCCCATCGGCAGGGACAATGAGCAGTTCTTC. Filled out from reference TRBV11-1 and TRBJ2-1, the complete variable domain reads EAEVAQSPRYKITEKSQAVAFWCDPISGHATLYWYRQILGQGPELLVQFQDESVVDDSQLPKDRFSAERLKGVDSTLKIQPAELGDSAMYLCASSIPIGRDNEQFFGPGTRLTVL.

CDR3 in amino acids: CASSDRSGTSGSLTDTQYF. The DNA for the CDR3 is TGCGCCAGCAGTGATCGCTCGGGGACTAGCGGGAGCCTCACAGATACGCAGTATTTT. This chain joins TRBV10-2 and TRBJ2-3, with 14 bases lining up with TRBD2. The CDR3 contains 19 residues. V dropped 3 bases and J dropped 2; count of bases not matched to a gene: 10. Looked up from germline, CDR1 is WSHSY and CDR2 is SAAADI.